What follows are 18 T cell receptor beta chains derived from one specimen sequenced in a study of CD8 T cells in Susac syndrome. With random hexamers, about 0.45 to 1 ug RNA was reverse transcribed. Each CDR3 protein gets one entry after TCRdb re-called the immunoSEQ multiplex PCR reads with MiXCR. Of approximately 200,000 distinct CDR3 sequences in the sample, roughly 95% were seen once. Sequencing was done on a sample of CD4+ T cells from PBMCs. The receptors stem from a human donor with multiple sclerosis.

The J gene is TRBJ2-5, the V gene TRBV4-1; 10 bases are a match to TRBD2. The V gene's germline CDR1 is MGHRA and CDR2 YSYEKL. The V segment lost 4 bases and the J segment 1 base; nucleotides outside the gene matches: 3. CDR3 length equals 15 residues. This CDR3 is CASSLRLAGQETQYF. CDR3 nucleotides: TGCGCCAGCAGCCTCAGACTAGCGGGCCAAGAGACCCAGTACTTC.

This sequence joins TRBV27 and TRBJ1-5; D gene ambiguous. Germline loops: CDR1 MNHEY, CDR2 SMNVEV (reference sequence). V was cut by 3 bases and J by 6 bases, with 12 bases left in between. This CDR3 has 14 amino acids. The CDR3 loop reads CASSFSTWGQPQHF. CDR3 bases: TGTGCCAGCAGTTTTAGTACGTGGGGTCAGCCCCAGCATTTT.

V gene TRBV7-2 combines with J gene TRBJ2-5; the D gene could be TRBD1 or TRBD2 (6 bases each). Trimming cost V 4 bases and J 3 bases, with 21 bases left between them. The CDR3 spans 17 residues. CDR1 is SGHTA and CDR2 is FQGNSA in the germline V gene. CDR3 nucleotides: TGTGCCAGCAGCTCCCCGGAGGGGGAGTGGGTTGAAGAGACCCAGTACTTC. The encoded protein is CASSSPEGEWVEETQYF.

V gene TRBV24-1 combines with J gene TRBJ1-6; D not certain. The CDR3 runs 15 residues. Trimming took 4 bases from V and 9 from J, leaving 15 bases between them. CDR1 is KGHDR, CDR2 SFDVKD, per germline. CDR3 sequence (DNA): TGTGCCACCAGTGACCCCACTCGCCTCCTTTCACCCCTCCACTTT. Translation gives CATSDPTRLLSPLHF.

The chain has TRBV12-3 or TRBV12-4 and TRBJ1-5; D might be TRBD1 (5 bases). V was clipped by 4 bases and J by 12 bases, with 13 bases between them. The CDR3 is 12 amino acids. The CDR3 here is CASSSGHFGQHF. The CDR3 region has the DNA TGTGCCAGCAGTTCCGGACATTTTGGCCAGCATTTT.

The J gene is TRBJ1-2, the V gene TRBV30; D not certain. Germline CDR1 reads GTSNPN; CDR2 reads SVGIG (reference sequence). The CDR3 spans 10 residues. The germline V and J ends were trimmed by 1 base and 9 bases, with 6 bases remaining between them. The CDR3 here is CAWSEARYTF. CDR3 nucleotides: TGTGCCTGGAGTGAGGCTCGCTACACCTTC.

V usage is TRBV12-3 or TRBV12-4 and J usage is TRBJ2-7, with 11 bases fitting TRBD1. The CDR3 totals 16 residues. Losses at the gene ends were 5 bases for V and 6 bases for J; bases not matched to a gene: 12. The CDR3: CASSNYQTGTGGEQYF. The CDR3 DNA reads as TGTGCCAGCAGTAACTACCAAACCGGGACAGGGGGCGAGCAGTACTTC.

This clonotype has a single count. The chain has TRBV9 and TRBJ2-5; D not resolved. CDR1 is SGDLS and CDR2 is YYNGEE in the germline V gene. Trimming removed 0 bases at V and 2 bases at J, with 8 bases between. The length of the CDR3 is 14 residues. This CDR3 reads CASSVVRRQETQYF. For the CDR3, the DNA is TGTGCCAGCAGCGTAGTGAGGAGACAAGAGACCCAGTACTTC.

The rearrangement joins TRBV7-3 to TRBJ2-2; no definite D call. The germline gives CDR1 SGHTA, CDR2 FQGTGA. V was pared by 3 bases and J by 2 bases, with 4 bases between. CDR3 size: 13 residues. The CDR3 is CASSFFNTGELFF. In nucleotides, the CDR3 is TGTGCCAGCAGCTTCTTTAACACCGGGGAGCTGTTTTTT. The whole variable domain, remainder taken from reference TRBV7-3 and TRBJ2-2, is GAGVSQTPSNKVTEKGKYVELRCDPISGHTALYWYRQSLGQGPEFLIYFQGTGAADDSGLPNDRFFAVRPEGSVSTLKIQRTERGDSAVYLCASSFFNTGELFFGEGSRLTVL.

The chain couples TRBV27 to TRBJ1-1; the D is unclear. Germline assignment: CDR1 MNHEY and CDR2 SMNVEV (reference sequence). The CDR3 is 13 residues long. V was shortened by 6 bases and J by 7 bases, with 15 bases between the two germline ends. CDR3 sequence: CASSHRFQVEAFF. In DNA form, the CDR3 reads TGTGCCAGCAGCCATCGATTCCAGGTTGAAGCTTTCTTT.

The chain is built from TRBV6-4 and TRBJ1-1; no firm D call. Germline assignment: CDR1 MRHNA and CDR2 SNTAGT. The CDR3 is 13 amino acids. Trimming stripped 6 bases from V and 0 bases from J, with 8 bases between. The CDR3 spells CASRSTMNTEAFF. CDR3 DNA sequence: TGTGCCAGCAGAAGTACCATGAACACTGAAGCTTTCTTT.

This chain links TRBV29-1 with TRBJ1-1, with D perhaps matching TRBD1 (5 bases). This CDR3 region has 14 residues. V was clipped by 4 bases and J by 0 bases, with 12 bases between them. The germline gives CDR1 SQVTM, CDR2 ANQGSEA. This CDR3 is CSVGVGGLNTEAFF. CDR3 nucleotide sequence: TGCAGCGTTGGGGTGGGGGGACTGAACACTGAAGCTTTCTTT.

The V gene is TRBV12-3 or TRBV12-4, the J gene TRBJ1-1; 8 nucleotides align to TRBD1. With 3 bases clipped from V and 4 bases from J, the junction kept 1 base outside the gene matches. CDR3 length: 13 residues. CDR3 protein: CASSLTGVTEAFF. CDR3 sequence (DNA): TGTGCCAGCAGTTTGACAGGGGTCACTGAAGCTTTCTTT.

The rearrangement links TRBV20-1 to TRBJ2-7; D is unresolved. Germline-derived CDR1 and CDR2 are DFQATT and SNEGSKA (reference sequence). V was trimmed by 1 base and J by 0 bases, leaving 16 bases between them. The CDR3 loop spans 16 amino acids. The CDR3 nucleotides are TGCAGTGCTAGAGGGGTGGTGGTAGGGCACTCCTACGAGCAGTACTTC. It yields the protein CSARGVVVGHSYEQYF.

V and J are TRBV10-3 and TRBJ2-1; unclear D gene. Trimming shortened V by 0 bases and J by 6 bases, and 18 bases separated the two germline ends. Germline V CDR1 and CDR2: ENHRY, SYGVKD. This CDR3 region has 17 residues. The CDR3 bases are TGTGCCATCAGTGAGTCGACTCTTGTGACTCCACCCAATGAGCAGTTCTTC. It yields the protein CAISESTLVTPPNEQFF.

The chain combines TRBV10-3 with TRBJ1-1; TRBD1 agrees at 7 bases. CDR3 length: 14 residues. Losses at the gene ends were 6 bases for V and 0 bases for J; bases not matched to a gene: 4. Germline CDR1 ENHRY, CDR2 SYGVKD. CDR3 DNA sequence: TGTGCCATCAGCCTGGGACAGCTGAACACTGAAGCTTTCTTT. Translated: CAISLGQLNTEAFF.

This rearrangement joins TRBV27 to TRBJ2-1; D gene ambiguous. The CDR3 loop spans 14 amino acids. CDR1 is MNHEY and CDR2 is SMNVEV in the germline V gene (reference sequence). The V end was cut by 7 bases, the J end by 4 bases, with 14 bases between. This chain's CDR3 is CASNPLPIYNEQFF. In DNA form, the CDR3 reads TGTGCCAGCAATCCATTACCCATTTACAATGAGCAGTTCTTC.

The J gene is TRBJ2-7, the V gene TRBV13; 12 bases match TRBD1. Trimming took 5 bases from V and 6 from J; bases not matched to a gene: 5. This CDR3 contains 14 residues. Germline CDR1 PRHDT, CDR2 FYEKMQ (reference sequence). The CDR3, as DNA: TGTGCCAGCAGCCTCCGGGACAGGGGGCGCGAGCAGTACTTC. This sequence encodes CASSLRDRGREQYF.